This T cell receptor beta chain was sequenced during a study of cytomegalovirus exposure and HLA in healthy donors listed by TCRdb under 2017. About the full investigation: An earlier analysis of several hundred of the donors reported about 300 Gb of sequence data and 95 million to 140 million unique TCR beta sequences obtained from roughly 180 million T cells. An early release covering roughly 640 HLA-typed donors comprised 250 to 350 gigabases of sequencing data and roughly 85 million unique TCR sequences. Of the 350 to 450 genotyped donors, over 70% fell in the genetic ancestry cluster associated with self-reported Caucasian donors. The study was designed to test whether signatures of past pathogen exposure could be identified by cataloging public T cell receptors. Using immunosequencing, the study profiled T cell repertoires from about 610 subjects and related those repertoires to cytomegalovirus serostatus. Along with the roughly 670-subject first cohort, a separate validation cohort of some 130 different subjects was used. To predict cytomegalovirus infection status, the study combined high-throughput TCR immunosequencing, statistical association of individual TCRs with disease status, and machine learning. To study patterns of TCR occurrence, a later analysis re-analyzed previously published TCR beta repertoires from 666 donors and added high-resolution HLA genotyping. The later analysis used no new phenotypic data to find candidate immune exposures, relying instead on TCR beta sequences and their occurrence across donors. In an earlier analysis of a few hundred of the donors, high-throughput TCR beta sequencing was used to judge whether each TCR beta V gene segment behaved as functional or pseudogenic. Donor age, sex, ethnicity and CMV serostatus were compiled together with the repertoire data. A later genetic analysis took genome-wide SNP genotypes for about 65% of the 666 donors and used that subset as a discovery cohort. All discovery cohort repertoires had been generated using a single sequencing platform. Both class I and class II loci were covered by HLA typing, at four-digit resolution. Typing coverage varied by locus: roughly 629-640 donors for A, B, C, DRB1 and DQB1; approximately 500 for DQA1; over 600 for DPA1; 400 to 480 for DPB1. Because of strong linkage in the cohort, roughly five DR-DQ haplotypes were treated as single units for association and clustering. Among 398 genotyped donors of the cohort, an average of approximately 240,000 unique TCR beta nucleotide sequences was sequenced per donor, of which about 19% were non-productive.

The cohort was made up of about 670 healthy bone marrow donors. At the time of sampling, all cohort members were nominally healthy, though unrecorded immune exposures were likely present. The donor tested CMV seropositive and was one of the 289 seropositive cohort members. Every donor gave a peripheral blood sample, and the peripheral blood mononuclear cells from that sample were used for TCR beta sequencing. Genomic DNA was extracted from the blood cell samples with the Qiagen DNeasy Blood Extraction Kit. The paper as a whole reports these results and caveats: A further reported finding was that TCR beta sequences accurately predicted the HLA-A and HLA-B alleles for most subjects in the first cohort. A group of highly shared sequence variants was considered likely to be a technical artifact of the sequencing pipeline. Most TCR sequences were observed very rarely across donors, whereas some public TCRs were present in many individuals. Only TCR beta chains were sequenced in this cohort, and the absence of alpha or paired-chain data limited detectable features. According to the authors, the approach could potentially be generalized to other disease states and immunological phenotypes. CMV serostatus was the only immune exposure information available for the cohort. A later analysis associated about 17,000 TCR beta sequences with specific HLA alleles at a false discovery rate of 0.05. In a later analysis, TCR association rates were found to vary across HLA loci, with the most associated TCRs seen for DRB1 alleles and the fewest for HLA-C alleles. In vitro tests confirmed that three of the cytomegalovirus-associated TCR beta chains recognize cytomegalovirus antigens. V-gene and J-gene trimming of TCR beta chains was associated with a missense DCLRE1C variant in a later genetic analysis, and the association was replicated in an independent cohort. A total of 164 TCR beta chains were listed by the study as associated with cytomegalovirus. Because counts were too low, about 15 rarely observed V segments, including chromosome 9 orphons, were left out of the earlier analysis of some 600 of the donors. A later analysis found that most CMV-associated TCR beta chains appeared HLA-restricted, with HLA associations seemingly driven largely by CMV exposure. In a later analysis, HLA-associated TCR beta chains were found to be more clonally expanded and to have lower generation probabilities than equally common non-associated chains. Several of the top co-occurrence clusters appeared to be linked to parvovirus B19, influenza, CMV and Epstein-Barr virus, according to a later analysis. When HLA alleles, especially DR and DQ, strongly co-occurred, attributing TCR associations to individual alleles was difficult. Because HLA typing was missing for some donors at each locus, association tests included only the typed subset. The classifier was reported to diagnose cytomegalovirus status with high specificity and sensitivity in both the original and validation cohorts. According to a later genetic analysis, donors in an Asian-associated ancestry cluster had fewer N-insertions in productive TCRs than the approximately 670-donor mean. Correlated functional status among segregating V segments might be attributable to linkage disequilibrium, but an unknown experimental factor could not be ruled out. Sequencing depth was assumed to be roughly uniform across donors in the presence/absence analyses, though that assumption may not hold. In an earlier analysis of some 640 of the donors, most TCR beta V segments were observed in productive rearrangements about 87% or about 30% of the time, broadly matching IMGT annotations.

As concerns this clone: Its antigen target is currently unknown.

The receptor library was made with the immunoSEQ multiplex PCR assay. For the multiplex PCR, a mixture combining 60 forward primers for TCR Vbeta segments and 13 reverse primers for TCR Jbeta segments was used. The CDR3 region of rearranged TCR beta genes was amplified from genomic DNA by a multiplex PCR assay. On the Illumina HiSeq System, the amplified TCR beta libraries were sequenced as 87-base-pair reads. As for the authors' bioinformatics: In a later analysis, roughly 80 million unique TCR beta chains were counted across the roughly 700 repertoires, and roughly 9.9 million of these chains were shared by at least two donors. To remove PCR and sequencing errors, raw reads were error-corrected and collapsed into unique sequences using a nearest-neighbor algorithm that merged closely related sequences. CDR3 sequences were aligned to IMGT reference sequences to assign V, D and J gene segments. For a sequence to be retained, a match of at least six nucleotides was required to both a V gene segment and a J gene segment. Rearrangements were classified as productive when the CDR3 lacked stop codons and remained in frame with V and J, and all other rearrangements were classified as non-productive. Following IMGT convention, CDR3 was defined as the stretch from the second conserved V-encoded cysteine up to the conserved J-encoded phenylalanine. The earlier analysis of fewer than 700 of the donors excluded sequences that lacked an unambiguous match to a single V gene segment. In an earlier analysis of several hundred of the donors, V segments were called functional above 56.7% productive rearrangements and were called segregating when the between-donor standard deviation exceeded 5%. A statistical classification framework was built to diagnose cytomegalovirus status from the catalog of TCR beta chain sequences. In a later analysis, TCR nucleotide sequences were compared against IMGT/GENE-DB human TR gene sequences so that V and J genes could be assigned. The TCRdist pipeline was used in a later analysis to assign CDR3 sequences and most-parsimonious VDJ recombination scenarios. In a later analysis, each TCR beta chain was defined by its CDR3 amino acid sequence together with its V-gene family, and reads lacking a unique V-gene family were excluded. In a later analysis, 450 to 600 highly shared, low-generation-probability nucleotide sequences were removed to address suspected cross-contamination and a sequencing artifact. In a later analysis, a clonal expansion index was calculated for each public chain from normalized within-repertoire ranks of inferred template counts. In a later analysis, generation probabilities were computed using a VDJ recombination model fitted to out-of-frame rearrangements, and the results were checked against IGoR. A later analysis scored TCR-TCR, TCR-HLA and TCR-CMV co-occurrence with hypergeometric tests, applying a repertoire-size bias correction to TCR pairs. To estimate false discovery rates, a later analysis permuted the HLA or CMV assignments 20 times. In a later analysis, co-occurring TCRs were grouped using DBSCAN, and TCRdist sequence similarity was added for clustering within HLA-allele-positive subsets. Repertoires with fewer than 30,000 or more than 120,000 public chains were left out of co-occurrence clustering, as were four to six repertoires with anomalous nucleotide sharing. The source is immuneACCESS, and TCRdb retained only in-frame sequences with V and J called. Part of the clones is not carried over; for the studies checked, unresolved V genes explain less than half of this, and the remainder is unexplained. Clone size and V and J calls were adopted from that table, with D and trimming inferred from the DNA. The sample table on file contains tens of thousands of clones. The ten largest clones add up to about 12% of the sample.

The source of this sequence is a woman between 55 and 75 years old in good health and CMV-seropositive. Sample: PBMCs.

The nucleotides read TGTGCCAGCAGTTTATCGTGGACTCCCTGGGAGACCCAGTACTTC. Its coded protein is CASSLSWTPWETQYF. Recombination linked TRBV27 to TRBJ2-5, with TRBD2 as a weak D call on 5 bases. The V and J ends are trimmed by 0 bases and 5 bases, leaving 13 bases between them. The CDR3 starts with the cysteine, ends with the phenylalanine, and has 15 residues. The read is trimmed to its CDR3 DNA, 45 bases read in frame from base 1. CDR1 is given as MNHEY and CDR2 as SMNVEV, both from the germline V gene (reference sequence).